The clone carrying this TCR beta chain was seen a handful of times. The data were taken from a study of blood T cell repertoires in COVID-19. Germline-derived CDR1 and CDR2 are SGHTA and FQGNSA. V was trimmed by 7 bases and J by 8 bases, leaving 15 bases between them. CDR3 size: 13 residues. TCRdb's table, derived via immunoSEQ multiplex PCR, lists solely in-frame clones and lacks some. The table records some 220,000 clones, 83% of them present only once. This TCR was recovered from a woman aged 30 to 39 with COVID-19, enrolled during active disease. The chain uses TRBV7-2 and TRBJ2-1, with TRBD1 as a possible D gene (6 bases). Sequencing input: peripheral blood. CDR3 protein: CASKLGGFDEQFF. For the CDR3, the DNA is TGTGCCAGCAAGTTAGGGGGTTTCGATGAGCAGTTCTTC.